Listed below are T cell receptor beta chains from one sample, sequenced in a study of blood T cells in healthy people across ages. TCRdb re-analysed the 5' RACE reads in MiXCR, keeping a single row per CDR3 protein. Here the sample spans fewer than 800,000 distinct CDR3 sequences, around a quarter being singletons. This sample was also put to use in a study of T cells of mothers and their children.

Sequenced sample: blood. The receptors come from a boy aged 10-17 years in good health. CDR3s include the opening cysteine and the closing phenylalanine or tryptophan. The D gene is left open where the match is weak. Not every row has a clone size; where given, it reads once, few, many or a size class.

>TRBD1|TRBV11-3|17|TRBJ2-5|-
TGTGCCAGCAGCAGATGGGACAGGGGAGAGGACCAAGAGACCCAGTACTTC
CASSRWDRGEDQETQYF
>-|TRBV12-3/TRBV12-4|14|TRBJ1-2|-
TGTGCCAGCAACTCTAGAGGGTTCGGGGATGGCTACACCTTC
CASNSRGFGDGYTF
>-|TRBV5-5|15|TRBJ2-1|few
TGTGCCGGCAGCTCCGAGTGGAGCTCCTACAATGAGCAGTTCTTC
CAGSSEWSSYNEQFF
>TRBD2|TRBV28|14|TRBJ2-5|few
TGTGCCAGCAGAGACCCCGGGACTATCGAGACCCAGTACTTC
CASRDPGTIETQYF
>TRBD1|TRBV9|16|TRBJ2-2|-
TGTGCCAGCAGCGTAGTGGACAGGGGGCTCGACGGGGAGCTGTTTTTT
CASSVVDRGLDGELFF
>TRBD1|TRBV24-1|14|TRBJ1-2|few
TGTGCCACCAGTGACCCGACAGGGTACCGTGGCTACACCTTC
CATSDPTGYRGYTF
>-|TRBV4-3|15|TRBJ1-2|-
TGCGCCAGCAGCCAAGTCCCCGGGGGCGACTATGGCTACACCTTC
CASSQVPGGDYGYTF
>-|TRBV6-6|14|TRBJ2-5|few
TGTGCCAGCAGTTACCAGACGGGGTCGGAGACCCAGTACTTC
CASSYQTGSETQYF
>-|TRBV24-1|13|TRBJ2-1|few
TGTGCCACCAGTGATCCAAAGGTCGGTGGGCAGTTCTTC
CATSDPKVGGQFF
>TRBD2|TRBV20-1|16|TRBJ2-3|once
TGCAGTGCTACAAGACTAGCGGGGGTCCCCACAGATACGCAGTATTTT
CSATRLAGVPTDTQYF
>TRBD2|TRBV29-1|14|TRBJ2-7|-
TGCAGCGTTGAATTCGCGGGAGGGGAAAGGGAGCACTACTTC
CSVEFAGGEREHYF
>-|TRBV4-1|15|TRBJ2-7|-
TGCGCCAGCAAAAACAGCCCACAGGGTTTCTACGAGCAGTACTTC
CASKNSPQGFYEQYF
>TRBD1|TRBV2|15|TRBJ1-5|-
TGTGCCAGCAGCGGACAGGGGGATGGCAATCAGCCCCAGCATTTT
CASSGQGDGNQPQHF
>-|TRBV29-1|15|TRBJ2-7|-
TGCAGCGTTGAATCACGAGTGGGGATTTCCTACGAGCAGTACTTC
CSVESRVGISYEQYF
>-|TRBV7-9|16|TRBJ2-1|-
TGTGCCAGCAGCCCTAGTTCAGGGAGGACCTACAATGAGCAGTTCTTC
CASSPSSGRTYNEQFF
>-|TRBV10-3|15|TRBJ2-6|-
TGTGCCATCAGTGAGAGTCCCTCTGGGGCCAACGTCCTGACTTTC
CAISESPSGANVLTF
>TRBD2|TRBV5-5|14|TRBJ2-5|-
TGTGCCAGCAGCGAGACTAGCGGGGGTAGGGAGCAGTACTTC
CASSETSGGREQYF
>TRBD2|TRBV11-2|15|TRBJ2-1|-
TGTGCCAGCAGCTTCCCTAGCGGGAATTTGAATGAGCAGTTCTTC
CASSFPSGNLNEQFF
>-|TRBV25-1|15|TRBJ2-5|-
TGTGCCAGCAGTGAAGCGTCAGGGGAGTTGGAGACCCAGTACTTC
CASSEASGELETQYF
>-|TRBV15|17|TRBJ1-2|-
TGTGCCACCAGCAGAGATCGAGGAGACAGGCAGTTTTATGGCTACACCTTC
CATSRDRGDRQFYGYTF
>-|TRBV7-9|19|TRBJ2-1|few
TGTGCCAGCTCCACACCAGGGGGGGCCATTTTCTGGTCCTACAATGAGCAGTTCTTC
CASSTPGGAIFWSYNEQFF
>-|TRBV29-1|15|TRBJ2-6|-
TGCAGCGTTGACCTCGGCCAGGCTGGGGCCAACGTCCTGACTTTC
CSVDLGQAGANVLTF
>-|TRBV6-2/TRBV6-3|14|TRBJ2-5|-
TGTGCCAGCAGTTACTCGAAGGGGACTCGAGAGCAGTACTTC
CASSYSKGTREQYF
>-|TRBV5-6|16|TRBJ1-3|-
TGTGCCAGCAGCTTCGTCAAGGGCCTCTCTGGAAACACCATATATTTT
CASSFVKGLSGNTIYF
>-|TRBV11-3|15|TRBJ2-7|-
TGTGCCAGCAGCTTACCACCCGAAGGGGATATCGAGCAGTACTTC
CASSLPPEGDIEQYF
>TRBD1|TRBV20-1|15|TRBJ2-7|-
TGCAGTGCCATACCGGACAGGGGAGAGGACTACGAGCAGTACTTC
CSAIPDRGEDYEQYF
>-|TRBV28|15|TRBJ1-2|-
TGTGCCAGCAGTATTTCTGAGGGGGCTAACTATGGCTACACCTTC
CASSISEGANYGYTF
>-|TRBV4-3|16|TRBJ1-2|-
TGCGCCAGCAGCCCGCCGGAGGGGACACCTAACTATGGCTACACCTTC
CASSPPEGTPNYGYTF
>TRBD1|TRBV20-1|11|TRBJ1-1|-
TGCAGTGCTAGTAAGGACAGGGGAGCTTTCTTT
CSASKDRGAFF
>-|TRBV27|16|TRBJ2-2|-
TGTGCCAGCAGAGGGTTCCTAGCCGGGAACACCGGGGAGCTGTTTTTT
CASRGFLAGNTGELFF
>-|TRBV5-6|16|TRBJ2-6|-
TGTGCCAGCAGCTTGGACGGGCACTCTGGGGCCAACGTCCTGACTTTC
CASSLDGHSGANVLTF
>-|TRBV29-1|18|TRBJ1-2|-
TGCAGCGTTGGACGCGACCTACCCCGCAGGGGAAGAAACGTGGGCTACACCTTC
CSVGRDLPRRGRNVGYTF
>-|TRBV19|16|TRBJ1-4|few
TGTGCCAGTAGTATCCCCGGGATCCCAACTAATGAAAAACTGTTTTTT
CASSIPGIPTNEKLFF